The T cell receptor beta chain described here comes from a study of T cells in Graves' hyperthyroidism and ophthalmopathy. General study results and limits: Researchers found most expanded thyroid clonotypes above 0.001 in blood as well.

Worth noting for this clonotype: Its antigen is unknown.

The V end lost 3 bases, the J end lost 1 base, and 10 bases lay between the germline ends. The CDR3 runs to 15 residues. Germline V CDR1 and CDR2: LNHDA, SQIVND (reference sequence). Amplification of TCR beta CDR3 regions used RNA as the template. When the TCR CDR3 underwent first-round RT-PCR, the HTBI primer set was used. Via MiXCR, TCRdb re-called the multiplex PCR reads, giving one row per CDR3 protein. In the table there are more than 500,000 distinct CDR3 sequences, 16% of which are singletons. V is TRBV19 and J is TRBJ2-4; a weak D match, TRBD1 (6 bases). The receptor comes from a young woman with Graves' ophthalmopathy. The sequenced sample was blood. The CDR3 region is CASSINRAAKNIQYF. As DNA, the CDR3 is TGTGCCAGTAGTATTAACAGGGCGGCCAAAAACATTCAGTACTTC.